Each of the 14 T cell receptor beta chains below was sequenced from the same sample in a study of blood T cell repertoires in COVID-19. Generated by immunoSEQ multiplex PCR, the TCRdb table keeps only in-frame clones and is missing some. Among under 300,000 clones listed, approximately 79% were seen once. Material: peripheral blood. The receptors here all came from a woman of 80 years or more with active or convalescent COVID-19.

This clone turned up a few times. The genes are TRBV5-1 and TRBJ1-4; a weak D match, TRBD1 (6 bases). Per germline, CDR1 SGHRS and CDR2 YFSETQ. The CDR3 consists of 14 residues. The V end was cut by 7 bases, the J end by 1 base, with 11 bases between. CDR3 nucleotide sequence: TGCGCCAGCGGTATGGGACAAACTAATGAAAAACTGTTTTTT. Translated, it gives CASGMGQTNEKLFF.

J is TRBJ2-5 and V is TRBV6-6; perhaps TRBD2 as D (6 bases). Per germline, CDR1 MNHNY and CDR2 SVGAGI (reference sequence). The ends were cut back, 5 bases at V and 4 bases at J, with 17 bases in the middle. The CDR3 runs to 15 residues. DNA for the CDR3: TGTGCCAGCAGTCCTCCAGTGCGGGGCGGAGAGACCCAGTACTTC. Encoded protein: CASSPPVRGGETQYF.

The rearrangement uses TRBV5-1 and TRBJ2-1; 8 bases agree with TRBD1. The CDR3 extends over 15 amino acids. Germline assignment: CDR1 SGHRS and CDR2 YFSETQ. V dropped 0 bases and J dropped 8; count of bases not matched to a gene: 7. The CDR3 sequence: CASSLGRGRIDEQFF. CDR3 in DNA: TGCGCCAGCAGCTTGGGCAGGGGGCGGATCGATGAGCAGTTCTTC.

The V call is TRBV4-2, the J call TRBJ2-7, with 9 bases that match TRBD1. The ends lost 2 bases at V and 3 bases at J; junction bases unmatched: 8. CDR3 size: 16 residues. Germline assignment: CDR1 LGHNA and CDR2 YNFKEQ. CDR3 bases: TGTGCCAGCAGCCAAATTACCGGGACAGGGATCTACGAGCAGTACTTC. Its translation: CASSQITGTGIYEQYF.

The chain joins TRBV5-1 to TRBJ1-1, with D possibly being TRBD1 (5 bases). The CDR3 contains 12 residues. In germline, CDR1 is SGHRS, CDR2 YFSETQ. V was shortened by 4 bases and J by 9 bases, with 13 bases between the two germline ends. The CDR3 sequence is CASSAAQGKAFF. DNA of the CDR3: TGCGCCAGCAGCGCTGCTCAGGGTAAAGCTTTCTTT.

There are a few counts of this clone. The gene calls are TRBV19 and TRBJ2-1, with 7 bases lining up with TRBD2. J lost 10 bases, V lost 1 base, and 10 bases had no gene match. CDR1 is LNHDA and CDR2 is SQIVND in the germline V gene (reference sequence). The CDR3 totals 15 residues. The CDR3 coding sequence is TGTGCCAGTAGTATAGTGGCTAGCGGACCAACAGAGCAGTTCTTC. This codes for CASSIVASGPTEQFF.

Here the CDR3 reads CASSGGADLCGCFYNSPLHF. The CDR3 DNA reads TGTGCCAGCAGCGGCGGCGCAGATCTTTGTGGCTGTTTCTATAATTCACCCCTCCACTTT. The V gene is TRBV6-4, the J gene TRBJ1-6; no reliable D call. The germline CDR1 and CDR2 sequences are MRHNA and SNTAGT. V dropped 6 bases and J dropped 3 bases, with 27 bases sitting between them. The CDR3 runs 20 residues.

This chain joins TRBV20-1 and TRBJ2-5, with unresolved D. Trimming stripped 2 bases from V and 6 bases from J, with 4 bases between. Germline CDR1 DFQATT, CDR2 SNEGSKA (reference sequence). The CDR3 covers 10 residues. CDR3: CSARLKTQYF. CDR3 sequence (DNA): TGCAGTGCTAGATTAAAGACCCAGTACTTC.

This CDR3 reads CASSLYSSYEQYF. The CDR3 nucleotides are TGTGCCAGCAGTTTATACAGCTCCTACGAGCAGTACTTC. The chain employs TRBV28 and TRBJ2-7; the D is unclear. Looked up from germline, CDR1 is MDHEN and CDR2 is SYDVKM. The CDR3 has 13 residues. V was cut by 1 base and J by 0 bases, with 4 bases left in between. The full variable domain, completed using reference TRBV28 and TRBJ2-7, is DVKVTQSSRYLVKRTGEKVFLECVQDMDHENMFWYRQDPGLGLRLIYFSYDVKMKEKGDIPEGYSVSREKKERFSLILESASTNQTSMYLCASSLYSSYEQYFGPGTRLTVT.

This rearrangement joins TRBV6-5 to TRBJ2-7, with 7 positions matching TRBD1. Germline assignment: CDR1 MNHEY and CDR2 SVGAGI. There are 14 residues in the CDR3. Unmatched junction bases numbered 6, after V lost 5 bases and J lost 2 bases. CDR3: CASSRGQATYEQYF. Written as DNA, the CDR3 is TGTGCCAGCAGTAGAGGACAGGCAACCTACGAGCAGTACTTC.

The chain carries TRBV19 and TRBJ1-2; D not certain. CDR1 LNHDA and CDR2 SQIVND come from the germline V gene (reference sequence). Trimming shortened V by 3 bases and J by 8 bases, and 10 bases separated the two germline ends. There are 12 residues in the CDR3. CDR3 sequence: CASSIRRGGYTF. The CDR3 DNA reads as TGTGCCAGTAGTATTAGGCGGGGAGGCTACACCTTC.

The J gene is TRBJ2-1, the V gene TRBV25-1, with TRBD2 matching 11 bases. CDR3 size: 13 residues. Trimming cost V 5 bases and J 15 bases; bases outside gene matches: 9. Germline V gene data show CDR1 as MGHDK and CDR2 as SYGVNS. CDR3 in amino acids: CASSPLAGGPRFF. The CDR3 coding sequence is TGTGCCAGCAGTCCCTTAGCGGGAGGGCCCCGGTTCTTC.

Turning to this clone: The junction departs from the called germline gene at one end, perhaps through a read error. V and J are TRBV7-8 and TRBJ2-2, with D uncertain. The germline gives CDR1 SGHVS, CDR2 FQNEAQ. This CDR3 comprises 18 residues. The CDR3: CASILELWLVDGTGELFF. CDR3 DNA sequence: TGTGCCAGCATCTTAGAGCTGTGGCTAGTCGACGGCACCGGGGAGCTGTTTTTT. Full variable domain (missing parts from reference TRBV7-8 and TRBJ2-2): GAGVSQSPRYKVAKRGQDVALRCDPISGHVSLFWYQQALGQGPEFLTYFQNEAQLDKSGLPSDRFFAERPEGSVSTLKIQRTQQEDSAVYLCASILELWLVDGTGELFFGEGSRLTVL.

This rearrangement joins TRBV7-9 to TRBJ2-7; 10 bases are shared with TRBD1. After removal of 5 bases from V and 4 bases from J, the junction contained 8 bases not matched to a gene. Germline assignment: CDR1 SEHNR and CDR2 FQNEAQ (reference sequence). The CDR3 is 15 amino acids. The chain's CDR3 is CASSPGQGDFYEQYF. The CDR3 DNA sequence: TGTGCCAGCAGCCCAGGACAGGGGGATTTTTACGAGCAGTACTTC.